This TCR beta chain derives from a study of T cells after yellow fever vaccination (dated by TCRdb to about 2019). Concerning the study at large: The SMART-Seq v4 Ultra Low Input RNA kit was used to prepare libraries from fractions with low cell numbers. Blood samples were taken at several timepoints before and after primary and secondary immunization, and bulk PBMC replicates and cell subsets were isolated. The cohort comprised two healthy male donors, one aged 18 to 30 and one aged 30 to 40 years. To follow T-cell clones before and after both primary and booster YFV17D yellow fever vaccination, bulk TCR alpha and beta repertoires underwent longitudinal sequencing.

This clonotype has a handful of counts. What this receptor recognizes is not known. Base qualities were left out, and no much larger clone turns up one base away. The paper as a whole reports these results and caveats: A small share of clonotypes occurred in both CD4 and CD8 compartments, likely arising from convergent recombination. Only two donors were included in the study, so the extent to which the findings can be generalized is limited. The secondary T-cell response was weaker than the primary response but faster, peaking on day 5 instead of day 15. Most clones expanded after primary vaccination (about 96% of CD4 and about 85% of CD8) were re-detected after the booster, suggesting that broad memory maintenance occurred. Computational filtering was required because FACS-sorted repertoires could contain abundant contaminating clonotypes from the bulk population.

The treatment or condition label on this specimen signifies: live attenuated yellow fever vaccine strain. At each blood-draw timepoint, two biological replicates of bulk PBMCs were collected. PBMCs were isolated from peripheral blood using a standard Ficoll-Paque protocol. RNA was extracted with TriZol from bulk PBMCs, CD4 and CD8 fractions, and dextramer-positive and dextramer-negative fractions. TCR cDNA was synthesized by 5'RACE template switching, which introduced a universal primer site and unique molecular identifiers. Priming for cDNA synthesis came from both the TCR alpha and TCR beta constant segments. Libraries were amplified in two PCR steps, with sample barcodes and sequencing adapters added in the second step. Libraries were sequenced on Illumina HiSeq 2500 (2x100 bp) or NovaSeq (2x150 bp). The authors' analysis ran thus. MIGEC was used to demultiplex reads and collapse the reads into UMI consensus sequences, and MiXCR was used for V(D)J alignment. Vaccine-responding clonotypes were defined with edgeR using replicate PBMC samples, requiring FDR below 0.01 and a log2 fold change above 5 up to day 15. CD4 or CD8 identity was assigned to each bulk clonotype according to whether the clonotype was present at higher abundance in the sequenced CD4 repertoire or the sequenced CD8 repertoire. TCRdb's own reprocessing of the public reads used fastp at Q25 and MiXCR and kept productive beta chains. For every CDR3 protein sequence, its rows merge into one entry that carries the most common genes and DNA. For this entry, the V and J calls and clone size follow TCRdb and not the study's own pipeline. In all, the sample holds 500,000 to 650,000 distinct CDR3 sequences, and over 9% of those were seen once. The ten largest make up under 15% of the sample.

V loses 3 bases at its end and J loses 3 bases; junction bases beyond the gene matches: 7. The CDR3 holds 15 amino acids from the cysteine to the phenylalanine. Here the CDR3 DNA is all that survives: 45 bases in frame from base 1. CDR1 is given as LNHDA and CDR2 as SQIVND, both from the germline V gene (reference sequence). The chain is made from TRBV19 and TRBJ2-5, and 7 bases in between align with TRBD1. The sample here was PBMCs, taken on the day of the yellow fever booster vaccination. The receptor was isolated from a man under 40 who received the YFV17D yellow fever vaccine. The DNA is as follows: TGTGCCAGTAGTATGGTAGTCGGACAGGAAGAGACCCAGTACTTC. This translates into CASSMVVGQEETQYF.